This entry lists 17 T cell receptor beta chains sequenced from one sample in a study of T cell repertoires in cytomegalovirus infection. TCRdb recomputed calls from the reads with MiXCR, one row per CDR3 protein. In the table there are hundreds of thousands of distinct CDR3 sequences, 24% of which are singletons. The sample comprised CD8+ T cells from PBMCs. Every receptor here comes from a human donor in good health (CMV status not recorded). Some clones in this sample may be carry-over from other donors' samples.

The chain couples TRBV20-1 to TRBJ2-7, with D possibly matching TRBD1 (6 bases). This CDR3 has 14 residues. The germline gives CDR1 DFQATT, CDR2 SNEGSKA (reference sequence). Trimming took 2 bases from V and 0 from J, leaving 11 bases between them. CDR3 coding DNA: TGCAGTGCTAGATTCGGGACAAGCTCCTACGAGCAGTACTTC. This sequence encodes CSARFGTSSYEQYF.

This clonotype was detected ten times or more. V gene TRBV12-3 or TRBV12-4 combines with J gene TRBJ1-5; D is unresolved. The V end was cut by 6 bases, the J end by 4 bases, with 16 bases between. The CDR3 extends over 15 amino acids. The CDR3 region has the DNA TGTGCCAGCAGCCTTGGGAGGTTTGGGAATCAGCCCCAGCATTTT. This gives the protein CASSLGRFGNQPQHF.

In this sample, this clonotype turned up a few times. V gene TRBV14 combines with J gene TRBJ1-6; D not certain. Per germline, CDR1 SGHDN and CDR2 FVKESK. V lost 4 bases and J lost 0, with 13 bases in between. This CDR3 has 17 residues. The CDR3 nucleotides read TGTGCCAGCAGCCGGTTCCCCGCGAGCTCCTATAATTCACCCCTCCACTTT. Its translation is CASSRFPASSYNSPLHF. The whole variable domain, remainder taken from reference TRBV14 and TRBJ1-6, is EAGVTQFPSHSVIEKGQTVTLRCDPISGHDNLYWYRRVMGKEIKFLLHFVKESKQDESGMPNNRFLAERTGGTYSTLKVQPAELEDSGVYFCASSRFPASSYNSPLHFGNGTRLTVT.

This clonotype turned up a few times. This sequence joins TRBV29-1 and TRBJ1-2, with a possible D match to TRBD1 (5 bases). Trimming took 3 bases from V and 4 from J, leaving 15 bases between them. The CDR3 runs to 14 residues. CDR1 and CDR2 (germline): SQVTM, ANQGSEA. In DNA form, the CDR3 reads TGCAGCGTTGACGCCCCCGGGACGGTCTATGGCTACACCTTC. Its protein product is CSVDAPGTVYGYTF.

The J gene is TRBJ2-2, the V gene TRBV5-1; 8 nucleotides line up with TRBD1. V trimming: 4 bases; J trimming: 4 bases; junction bases outside the gene matches: 9. The CDR3 totals 16 residues. Germline CDR1 reads SGHRS; CDR2 reads YFSETQ. In DNA form, the CDR3 reads TGCGCCAGCAGCCCACGACAGGGGTTGGCCACCGGGGAGCTGTTTTTT. It codes for CASSPRQGLATGELFF.

The chain is built from TRBV20-1 and TRBJ1-1; 7 bases align to TRBD1. After removal of 0 bases from V and 2 bases from J, the junction contained 6 bases not matched to a gene. This CDR3 comprises 15 residues. The germline V gene has CDR1 DFQATT and CDR2 SNEGSKA (reference sequence). The CDR3 region is CSARDHRGVNTEAFF. As DNA, the CDR3 is TGCAGTGCTAGAGACCACAGGGGAGTAAACACTGAAGCTTTCTTT.

This clonotype was detected many times. J is TRBJ2-7 and V is TRBV7-2; 7 nucleotides agree with TRBD1. J lost 5 bases, V lost 2 bases, and 3 bases had no gene match. The CDR3 consists of 13 residues. Germline assignment: CDR1 SGHTA and CDR2 FQGNSA. The CDR3 bases are TGTGCCAGCAGCTTAAACAGGGGCCACGAGCAGTACGTC. Translated, it gives CASSLNRGHEQYV.

The J gene is TRBJ1-5, the V gene TRBV20-1; no firm D call. This CDR3 has 16 residues. The V and J ends lost 3 bases and 0 bases respectively, with 15 bases between them. CDR1 and CDR2 (germline): DFQATT, SNEGSKA (reference sequence). Written as DNA, the CDR3 is TGCAGTGCTAGCGGGTCAGCTTACTATAGCAATCAGCCCCAGCATTTT. Translation gives CSASGSAYYSNQPQHF.

This clonotype was counted a few times. The rearrangement joins TRBV6-2 or TRBV6-3 to TRBJ1-1; D is ambiguous. The CDR3 extends over 13 amino acids. Germline assignment: CDR1 MNHEY and CDR2 SVGEGT. V was clipped by 4 bases and J by 3 bases, with 9 bases between them. CDR3 DNA sequence: TGTGCCAGCAGTTGGGAGGGCTACACTGAAGCTTTCTTT. This sequence encodes CASSWEGYTEAFF.

The chain combines TRBV7-9 with TRBJ2-3; 8 bases align to TRBD1. V shed 5 bases and J 5 bases; nucleotides not matched to a gene: 9. The CDR3 runs to 15 residues. Germline V gene data show CDR1 as SEHNR and CDR2 as FQNEAQ (reference sequence). The CDR3 region is CASSTRDRQGDTQYF. The CDR3 coding sequence is TGTGCCAGCAGCACAAGGGACAGGCAGGGAGATACGCAGTATTTT.

This clonotype was counted at least ten times. V is TRBV7-8 and J is TRBJ2-3; 10 bases match TRBD2. The J segment lost 3 bases and the V segment lost 3 bases, leaving 12 bases of the junction unmatched. The CDR3 consists of 18 residues. CDR1 and CDR2 from the germline V gene are SGHVS and FQNEAQ. The chain's CDR3 is CASSFSMIAGGPTDTQYF. In DNA, the CDR3 is TGTGCCAGCAGCTTTTCCATGATAGCGGGGGGTCCTACAGATACGCAGTATTTT.

V gene TRBV4-2 combines with J gene TRBJ1-1, with D tentatively TRBD1 (5 bases). The CDR3 extends over 15 amino acids. Germline lookup yields CDR1 LGHNA and CDR2 YNFKEQ. V shed 3 bases and J shed 0 bases, with 11 bases lying between them. The CDR3 sequence: CASSHSGTVNTEAFF. CDR3 coding DNA: TGTGCCAGCAGCCATTCCGGGACGGTGAACACTGAAGCTTTCTTT.

This chain links TRBV4-1 with TRBJ2-1; the match to TRBD2 covers 11 bases. CDR1 and CDR2 from the germline V gene are MGHRA and YSYEKL. CDR3 length equals 15 residues. The junction had 5 bases not matched to a gene; V was cut back by 2 bases and J by 8 bases. In DNA, the CDR3 is TGCGCCAGCAGCCAAATAGCGGGGGGGCCAGATGAGCAGTTCTTC. Its translation: CASSQIAGGPDEQFF.

The genes are TRBV28 and TRBJ1-4; a possible D gene is TRBD1 (6 bases). Germline V gene data show CDR1 as MDHEN and CDR2 as SYDVKM. V was cut by 7 bases and J by 0 bases, with 15 bases left in between. The CDR3 covers 16 residues. This chain's CDR3 is CASTPQQGATNEKLFF. The CDR3 DNA is TGTGCCAGCACCCCCCAACAGGGCGCAACTAATGAAAAACTGTTTTTT.

This clonotype was counted between two and nine times. The V gene is TRBV7-3, the J gene TRBJ2-1, with D perhaps TRBD2 (6 bases). V was clipped by 1 base and J by 1 base, with 8 bases between them. In germline, CDR1 is SGHTA, CDR2 FQGTGA. The CDR3 spans 15 residues. CDR3 sequence: CASSLSGASYNEQFF. The CDR3 nucleotides are TGTGCCAGCAGCTTAAGCGGGGCTTCCTACAATGAGCAGTTCTTC. The full variable domain, with the rest looked up from reference TRBV7-3 and TRBJ2-1, is GAGVSQTPSNKVTEKGKYVELRCDPISGHTALYWYRQSLGQGPEFLIYFQGTGAADDSGLPNDRFFAVRPEGSVSTLKIQRTERGDSAVYLCASSLSGASYNEQFFGPGTRLTVL.

This clonotype was picked up many times. The V and J genes are TRBV7-9 and TRBJ1-1; the D is unclear. The CDR3 spans 14 residues. Trimming stripped 6 bases from V and 0 bases from J, with 11 bases between. From germline, CDR1 is SEHNR and CDR2 FQNEAQ (reference sequence). The CDR3 bases are TGTGCCAGCAGGGGTGGCGGTGTGAACACTGAAGCTTTCTTT. Its translation: CASRGGGVNTEAFF.

V gene TRBV7-9 combines with J gene TRBJ1-1, with D perhaps TRBD1 (5 bases). Germline assignment: CDR1 SEHNR and CDR2 FQNEAQ (reference sequence). CDR3 length: 14 residues. V was cut by 1 base and J by 3 bases, with 9 bases left in between. Here the CDR3 reads CASSLVVGDTEAFF. Written as DNA, the CDR3 is TGTGCCAGCAGCTTAGTCGTAGGGGACACTGAAGCTTTCTTT.